The 10 T cell receptor beta chains in this list originate from one sample, sequenced in a study of regulatory T cells in long-lasting Graves disease. Researchers made TCR beta libraries by using iRepertoire HTBI primers and running Arm-PCR on CDR3 regions. Using its own MiXCR run on the multiplex PCR reads, TCRdb lists one record per CDR3 protein. The table lists about 430,000 distinct CDR3 sequences, about 15% of them singletons, with over 7% in the top ten. Time point defined: newly diagnosed GD, antithyroid drugs for less than 3 months. Preparation of the TCR library used RNA extracted from PBMCs. These data were also filed under a second study, of T cells in Graves' hyperthyroidism and ophthalmopathy.

This material consisted of peripheral blood mononuclear cells (PBMCs), taken at new diagnosis, from a patient treated with antithyroid drugs. Receptor source: a woman between 40 and 55 years old with Graves disease.

The V gene is TRBV9, the J gene TRBJ2-5; 7 bases align to TRBD2. Germline V gene data show CDR1 as SGDLS and CDR2 as YYNGEE. With V trimmed by 3 bases and J by 9 bases, 11 bases remained unmatched. This CDR3 is built from 14 residues. The CDR3 DNA reads TGTGCCAGCAGCGGTCCGAGTCTCGCGGGGGCCCAGTACTTC. Encoded protein: CASSGPSLAGAQYF.

On this clonotype: The junction differs from germline at one of its ends, possibly a read error. The chain combines TRBV28 with TRBJ2-5; tentative D call: TRBD1 (5 bases). The CDR3 runs to 14 residues. Germline lookup yields CDR1 MDHEN and CDR2 SYDVKM. CDR3 loop: CATSGHIARETQYF. The CDR3 nucleotides are TGTGCCACCAGTGGACACATAGCTCGGGAGACCCAGTACTTC.

In its sample, this clonotype was seen many times. CDR3 region: CSVEGTSGSNEQFF. For the CDR3, the DNA is TGCAGCGTTGAGGGGACTAGCGGGAGCAATGAGCAGTTCTTC. The chain recombines TRBV29-1 with TRBJ2-1, with 14 bases that match TRBD2. CDR3 length: 14 residues. The V segment lost 3 bases and the J segment 6 bases; nucleotides outside the gene matches: 1. In germline, CDR1 is SQVTM, CDR2 ANQGSEA.

This clonotype was counted at least ten times. The chain employs TRBV24-1 and TRBJ2-3; D not resolved. This CDR3 has 14 residues. Germline loops: CDR1 KGHDR, CDR2 SFDVKD. Trimming removed 5 bases at V and 2 bases at J, with 10 bases between. The CDR3 reads CATSARLFTDTQYF. The CDR3 DNA sequence: TGTGCCACCAGTGCACGGCTCTTCACAGATACGCAGTATTTT.

Points on this clonotype: At one of its ends the junction is not consistent with the germline gene, which may arise from a read error. The chain uses TRBV6-6 and TRBJ2-1; 9 bases map to TRBD2. CDR1 MNHNY and CDR2 SVGAGI come from the germline V gene (reference sequence). The length of the CDR3 is 18 residues. This CDR3 reads CASSYSSPAGGAYNKQFF. CDR3 DNA sequence: TGTGCCAGCAGTTACTCGAGTCCGGCGGGAGGGGCCTACAATAAGCAGTTCTTC.

The chain couples TRBV19 to TRBJ2-1; possibly TRBD1 for D (6 bases). Germline values: CDR1 LNHDA, CDR2 SQIVND (reference sequence). The CDR3 spans 16 residues. With 5 bases removed from V and 9 bases from J, the gap between germline ends came to 23 bases. CDR3 sequence (DNA): TGTGCCAGTAGTCCTGGGTCCAGGGGTAGAAATTTTGAGCAGTTCTTC. Protein product: CASSPGSRGRNFEQFF.

The table lists this clonotype with many counts. The rearrangement uses TRBV28 and TRBJ2-3; D unresolved. V dropped 1 base and J dropped 0 bases, with 8 bases sitting between them. The CDR3 has 15 residues. Germline V gene lookup returns CDR1 MDHEN and CDR2 SYDVKM. The CDR3 here is CASSLYGTSTDTQYF. CDR3 coding DNA: TGTGCCAGCAGTTTATACGGAACTAGCACAGATACGCAGTATTTT.

This clonotype was seen repeatedly, ten times or more. The chain joins TRBV16 to TRBJ2-7; tentatively, D is TRBD1 (6 bases). This CDR3 spans 14 amino acids. The germline gives CDR1 KGHSY, CDR2 FQNENV. The V end lost 4 bases, the J end lost 7 bases, and 17 bases lay between the germline ends. The CDR3 sequence is CASSPPTQGPEQYF. The CDR3 DNA sequence: TGTGCCAGCAGCCCTCCCACACAGGGTCCGGAGCAGTACTTC.

This clonotype occurred many times. The rearrangement joins TRBV5-1 to TRBJ2-1, with 11 nucleotides matching TRBD2. Germline trimming cut 4 bases from V and 10 bases from J; bases unmatched to any gene: 7. The V gene's germline CDR1 is SGHRS and CDR2 YFSETQ. CDR3 length: 14 amino acids. The CDR3 protein is CASSILSGRAEQFF. CDR3 coding DNA: TGCGCCAGCAGCATACTTAGCGGGAGGGCCGAGCAGTTCTTC.

This clonotype was counted ten times or more. This chain links TRBV13 with TRBJ2-5; D assignment may be TRBD1 or TRBD2 (5 bases each). Trimming removed 3 bases from V and 4 bases from J, with 12 bases in between. Per germline, CDR1 PRHDT and CDR2 FYEKMQ (reference sequence). The length of the CDR3 is 14 residues. The CDR3 reads CASSFQRGRETQYF. In DNA, the CDR3 is TGTGCCAGCAGCTTCCAGAGGGGCCGAGAGACCCAGTACTTC.